This T cell receptor beta chain was captured by sequencing in a study of tumor and adjacent non-tumor tissue in lung cancer. At the level of the study: The cohort had about 12 adenocarcinoma, a couple of squamous cell and 1 small cell patients. Samples averaged approximately 4.2 million productive TCRbeta reads each. General observations from the study: Tumor tissue had significantly higher TCR diversity than normal lung.

Trimming at V came to 3 bases and at J to 3 bases, leaving 4 bases not matched to a gene. Per the germline V gene, CDR1 is SGHNT and CDR2 is YENEEA. This CDR3 is 15 amino acids long. This clonotype came up many times. No antigen is known for it. TCRbeta libraries were built with three rounds of nested PCR, modified from ARM-PCR. Each CDR3 protein gets one entry after TCRdb re-called the multiplex PCR reads with MiXCR. The sample has under 150,000 distinct CDR3 sequences, roughly 70% seen once; the top ten hold roughly 20%. This sample's RNA came from whole unsorted tissue. Donors were chemotherapy-naive, newly diagnosed lung cancer surgical patients in China, August–late 2014.

The clonotype was recovered from a man in his 60s with small cell lung cancer. This rearrangement joins TRBV11-3 to TRBJ2-3; 9 positions agree with TRBD1. The sequenced sample consisted of lung tumor tissue. CDR3 loop: CASSFTGGATDTQYF. In DNA form, the CDR3 reads TGTGCCAGCAGCTTTACAGGGGGCGCGACAGATACGCAGTATTTT.